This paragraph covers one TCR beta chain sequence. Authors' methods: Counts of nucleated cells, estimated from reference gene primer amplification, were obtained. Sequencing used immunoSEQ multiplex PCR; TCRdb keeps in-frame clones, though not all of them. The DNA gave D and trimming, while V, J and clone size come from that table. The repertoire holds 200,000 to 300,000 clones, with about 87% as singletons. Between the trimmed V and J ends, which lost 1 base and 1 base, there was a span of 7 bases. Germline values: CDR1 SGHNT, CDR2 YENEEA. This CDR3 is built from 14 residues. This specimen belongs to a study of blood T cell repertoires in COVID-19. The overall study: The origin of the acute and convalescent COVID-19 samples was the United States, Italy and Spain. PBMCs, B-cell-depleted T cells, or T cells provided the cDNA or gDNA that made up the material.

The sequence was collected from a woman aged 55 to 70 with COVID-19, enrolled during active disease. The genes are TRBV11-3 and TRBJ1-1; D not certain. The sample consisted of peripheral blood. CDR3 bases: TGTGCCAGCAGCTTAGGTGGCGGGAACACTGAAGCTTTCTTT. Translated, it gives CASSLGGGNTEAFF.